These 17 T cell receptor beta chains were sequenced from one sample in a study of T cell responses to AZD1222 COVID-19 vaccine (dated by TCRdb to 2020 to 2022). Interpreted using the paper, the time point label stands for: baseline before first vaccination. The library was obtained by the immunoSEQ multiplex PCR assay. The source is immuneACCESS, and TCRdb retained only in-frame sequences with V and J called. Part of the clones is not carried over; for the studies checked, unresolved V genes explain less than half of this, and the remainder is unexplained. The sample yields 180,000 or so clones; roughly 94% were counted once. The ten largest clones add up to approximately 0.69% of the sample. This material consisted of peripheral blood, taken on day 0 of AZD1222 vaccination. The receptor set was obtained from an adult in good health.

The J gene is TRBJ2-2, the V gene TRBV27; TRBD1 might be the D (6 bases). Germline lookup yields CDR1 MNHEY and CDR2 SMNVEV (reference sequence). The length of the CDR3 is 14 residues. The V gene lost 3 bases and the J gene lost 4 bases, with 9 bases spanning the gap. The CDR3 DNA reads as TGTGCCAGCAGTTTGCAGGGGCCCACCGGGGAGCTGTTTTTT. The encoded protein is CASSLQGPTGELFF.

This rearrangement joins TRBV28 to TRBJ2-7; D is possibly TRBD1 (5 bases). Germline-derived CDR1 and CDR2 are MDHEN and SYDVKM. The CDR3 is 13 amino acids. Trimming left V 2 bases short and J 2 bases short, with 7 bases between. CDR3 bases: TGTGCCAGCAGTTTAGACAGCACCTACGAGCAGTACTTC. It is translated as CASSLDSTYEQYF.

The chain employs TRBV6-5 and TRBJ2-3; unclear D gene. Deletions cut 0 bases from V and 10 bases from J, with 11 bases between. This CDR3 region has 13 residues. The germline CDR1 and CDR2 sequences are MNHEY and SVGAGI. The CDR3 DNA follows: TGTGCCAGCAGTTACTCCGCGAGATATGCGCAGTATTTT. It encodes CASSYSARYAQYF.

V is TRBV6-5 and J is TRBJ1-3; D is ambiguous. Trimming took 8 bases from V and 0 from J, leaving 5 bases between them. The length of the CDR3 is 12 residues. CDR1 and CDR2 from the germline V gene are MNHEY and SVGAGI. The CDR3 DNA reads TGTGCCAGCGAAAGCTCTGGAAACACCATATATTTT. Translated, it gives CASESSGNTIYF.

This chain links TRBV7-9 with TRBJ1-3; D remains unclear. V was trimmed by 5 bases and J by 4 bases, leaving 12 bases between them. CDR3 length: 14 amino acids. The germline V gene encodes CDR1 SEHNR and CDR2 FQNEAQ (reference sequence). The DNA of the CDR3 is TGTGCCAGCAGCCGACCGGAGTCCGGAAACACCATATATTTT. This codes for CASSRPESGNTIYF.

The chain combines TRBV5-4 with TRBJ1-2, with D perhaps matching TRBD1 (6 bases). The V end was cut by 0 bases, the J end by 5 bases, with 17 bases between. The germline V gene encodes CDR1 SGHNT and CDR2 YYREEE (reference sequence). This CDR3 spans 16 amino acids. The CDR3 region has the DNA TGTGCCAGCAGCTTGGTTGTAGGCAGGGGTTTTTATGGCTACACCTTC. The encoded protein is CASSLVVGRGFYGYTF.

The V gene is TRBV13, the J gene TRBJ2-5; TRBD2 is a possible D gene (5 bases). V lost 5 bases and J 7 bases, leaving 17 bases between the germline ends. The CDR3 totals 14 residues. Per the germline V gene, CDR1 is PRHDT and CDR2 is FYEKMQ (reference sequence). The CDR3 nucleotides are TGTGCCAGCAGCACGGACTCCGGGGTGGGGACCCAGTACTTC. Protein: CASSTDSGVGTQYF.

The chain is built from TRBV5-5 and TRBJ2-7, with 8 bases aligning to TRBD2. The J segment lost 10 bases and the V segment lost 0 bases, leaving 6 bases of the junction unmatched. The V gene's germline CDR1 is SGHKS and CDR2 YYEKEE (reference sequence). This CDR3 has 13 amino acids. Written as DNA, the CDR3 is TGTGCCAGCAGCTTGGCTGCGAGCGGGGGACAGTACTTC. Translation: CASSLAASGGQYF.

V gene TRBV7-9 combines with J gene TRBJ2-1; no firm D call. The CDR3 sequence is 16 residues long. Trimming stripped 4 bases from V and 10 bases from J, with 23 bases between. Germline V gives CDR1 SEHNR, CDR2 FQNEAQ (reference sequence). The CDR3 spells CASSSTVVDEPREQFF. As DNA, the CDR3 is TGTGCCAGCAGCTCAACGGTTGTCGACGAACCCAGAGAGCAGTTCTTC.

V gene TRBV5-4 combines with J gene TRBJ1-3; D ambiguous. Germline V gives CDR1 SGHNT, CDR2 YYREEE (reference sequence). The CDR3 has 13 amino acids. Trimming cost V 2 bases and J 4 bases, with 7 bases left between them. CDR3 nucleotide sequence: TGTGCCAGCAGCTTCGCCGGGGGAAACACCATATATTTT. Protein: CASSFAGGNTIYF.

This clone appeared a single time. The J gene is TRBJ2-3, the V gene TRBV15, with D unresolved. The CDR3 covers 13 residues. V was cut by 0 bases and J by 10 bases, with 11 bases left in between. CDR1 is LNHNV and CDR2 is YYDKDF in the germline V gene (reference sequence). CDR3 sequence: CATSRDPLSPQYF. As DNA, the CDR3 is TGTGCCACCAGCAGAGATCCCCTCTCCCCGCAGTATTTT.

V is TRBV24-1 and J is TRBJ2-3, with TRBD1 matching 7 bases. From germline, CDR1 is KGHDR and CDR2 SFDVKD. The CDR3 length is 16 residues. Unmatched junction bases numbered 5, after V lost 3 bases and J lost 0 bases. The CDR3 nucleotides are TGTGCCACCAGTGATCCCGGGACAGTCAGCACAGATACGCAGTATTTT. Protein product: CATSDPGTVSTDTQYF.

In its sample, this clone was seen a few times. The gene calls are TRBV10-1 and TRBJ1-2, with D maybe TRBD1 (5 bases). The CDR3 spans 13 residues. Germline-derived CDR1 and CDR2 are WNHNN and SYGVQD (reference sequence). The V gene lost 1 base and the J gene lost 2 bases, with 5 bases spanning the gap. In nucleotides, the CDR3 is TGCGCCAGCAGTGAGTACAGGAACTATGGCTACACCTTC. This encodes CASSEYRNYGYTF.

The chain combines TRBV30 with TRBJ2-7, with 11 bases that match TRBD2. The germline V gene encodes CDR1 GTSNPN and CDR2 SVGIG (reference sequence). V gave up 3 bases and J gave up 6 bases; unmatched junction bases: 4. The CDR3 loop spans 13 amino acids. This CDR3 reads CAWRASGRSEQYF. The CDR3 DNA reads TGTGCCTGGAGGGCTAGCGGGAGGTCCGAGCAGTACTTC.

V and J are TRBV15 and TRBJ2-7; 8 positions match TRBD1. The CDR3 loop spans 18 amino acids. V lost 3 bases, J lost 0 bases, and 13 bases stayed unmatched. Germline V gene lookup returns CDR1 LNHNV and CDR2 YYDKDF (reference sequence). The CDR3: CATSSVGTGRRISYEQYF. The CDR3 nucleotides are TGTGCCACCAGCAGTGTTGGGACAGGCAGGAGAATCTCCTACGAGCAGTACTTC. The variable domain in full, with the rest retrieved from reference TRBV15 and TRBJ2-7, is DAMVIQNPRYQVTQFGKPVTLSCSQTLNHNVMYWYQQKSSQAPKLLFHYYDKDFNNEADTPDNFQSRRPNTSFCFLDIRSPGLGDTAMYLCATSSVGTGRRISYEQYFGPGTRLTVT.

This clone showed up just a few times. The rearrangement joins TRBV19 to TRBJ2-7; the match to TRBD2 covers 13 bases. Germline trimming cut 7 bases from V and 6 bases from J; bases unmatched to any gene: 3. Germline CDR1 reads LNHDA; CDR2 reads SQIVND (reference sequence). CDR3 size: 13 residues. CDR3 loop: CASTRTSGSEQYF. The CDR3 region has the DNA TGTGCCAGTACCCGGACTAGCGGGAGCGAGCAGTACTTC. The variable domain in full, completed from reference TRBV19 and TRBJ2-7, reads DGGITQSPKYLFRKEGQNVTLSCEQNLNHDAMYWYRQDPGQGLRLIYYSQIVNDFQKGDIAEGYSVSREKKESFPLTVTSAQKNPTAFYLCASTRTSGSEQYFGPGTRLTVT.

V and J are TRBV5-1 and TRBJ2-3, with D perhaps being TRBD1 or TRBD2 (5 bases each). The CDR3 spans 14 residues. Germline lookup yields CDR1 SGHRS and CDR2 YFSETQ. V lost 4 bases to trimming and J lost 4 bases, with 13 bases between them. The CDR3 coding sequence is TGCGCCAGCAGCGCCCCGGGACCGTCAGATACGCAGTATTTT. Translating it yields CASSAPGPSDTQYF.